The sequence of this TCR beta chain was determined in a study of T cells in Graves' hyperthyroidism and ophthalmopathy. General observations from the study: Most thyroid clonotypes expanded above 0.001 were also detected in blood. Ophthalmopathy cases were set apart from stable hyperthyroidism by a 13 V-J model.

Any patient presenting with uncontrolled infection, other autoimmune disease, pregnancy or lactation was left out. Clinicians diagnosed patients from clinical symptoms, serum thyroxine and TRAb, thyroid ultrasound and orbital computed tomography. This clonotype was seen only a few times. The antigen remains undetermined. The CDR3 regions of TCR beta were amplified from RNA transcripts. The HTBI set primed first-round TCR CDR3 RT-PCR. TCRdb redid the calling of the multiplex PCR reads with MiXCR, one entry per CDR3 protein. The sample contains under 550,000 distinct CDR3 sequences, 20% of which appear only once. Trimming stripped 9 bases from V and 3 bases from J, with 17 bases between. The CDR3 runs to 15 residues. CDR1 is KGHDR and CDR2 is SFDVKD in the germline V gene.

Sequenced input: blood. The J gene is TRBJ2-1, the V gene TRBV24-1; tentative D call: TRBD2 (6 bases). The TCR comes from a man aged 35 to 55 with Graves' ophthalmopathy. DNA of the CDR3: TGTGCCACCGGGAGACCTGGGACTGGCTACAATGAGCAGTTCTTC. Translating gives CATGRPGTGYNEQFF.